The clone carrying this T cell receptor (beta chain) was observed a few times. One entry per CDR3 protein, called by TCRdb with MiXCR from the 5' RACE reads. Of 250,000 or so distinct CDR3 sequences in the sample, about 24% are singletons; the top ten hold 0.5% to 0.75%. These data belong to a study of CD8 T cells in ankylosing spondylitis. In germline, CDR1 is DFQATT, CDR2 SNEGSKA (reference sequence). CDR3 length: 14 residues. The ends lost 4 bases at V and 1 base at J; junction bases unmatched: 6. The chain carries TRBV20-1 and TRBJ2-5; 7 bases map to TRBD1. Sequenced sample: blood, either unsorted or a sorted T cell fraction (not recorded which). This receptor was identified in a male donor with ankylosing spondylitis or in good health (not recorded which). CDR3 residues: CSAIKGDSQETQYF. DNA of the CDR3: TGCAGTGCTATTAAAGGGGACAGCCAAGAGACCCAGTACTTC.